A single sample gave rise to the 28 T cell receptor beta chains below, sequenced in a study of CD8 T cells in ankylosing spondylitis. TCRdb used MiXCR to reprocess the 5' RACE reads, holding one entry per CDR3 protein. The sample has 250,000 to 350,000 distinct CDR3 sequences, around 20% seen once. The sequencing sample was made of blood, either unsorted or a sorted T cell fraction (not recorded which). These receptors were collected from a female donor with ankylosing spondylitis or in good health (not recorded which).

This clonotype was seen ten or more times. J is TRBJ1-4 and V is TRBV25-1, with no clear D. The length of the CDR3 is 15 residues. Germline V CDR1 and CDR2: MGHDK, SYGVNS. V lost 4 bases, J lost 7 bases, and 16 bases lay in between. The CDR3 here is CASSAFIGSSEKLFF. DNA for the CDR3: TGTGCCAGCAGTGCCTTCATAGGCAGTTCTGAAAAACTGTTTTTT.

This clonotype has a handful of counts. The chain employs TRBV7-2 and TRBJ2-7, with no clear D. CDR1 and CDR2 (germline): SGHTA, FQGNSA. V was trimmed by 1 base and J by 7 bases, leaving 11 bases between them. CDR3 length: 13 amino acids. This CDR3 is CASSLVGLAEQYF. CDR3 coding DNA: TGTGCCAGCAGCTTAGTGGGTCTCGCGGAGCAGTACTTC.

This chain uses TRBV4-3 with TRBJ2-1; 11 bases match TRBD2. The trim removed 7 bases at V and 5 bases at J, leaving 10 bases unmatched. In germline, CDR1 is LGHNA, CDR2 YSLEER. There are 16 residues in the CDR3. This CDR3 is CASTPGISGRDNEQFF. CDR3 bases: TGCGCCAGCACCCCGGGGATTAGCGGGAGGGACAATGAGCAGTTCTTC.

This clonotype was seen only once. The CDR3 region has the DNA TGCAGCGTTCGACTTGCCAAGACAGCACGGGAGCAGTACTTC. This encodes CSVRLAKTAREQYF. The genes are TRBV29-1 and TRBJ2-7; a weak D match, TRBD1 (5 bases). V lost 5 bases and J lost 7, with 21 bases in between. The CDR3 totals 14 residues. Germline CDR1 reads SQVTM; CDR2 reads ANQGSEA.

As DNA, the CDR3 is TGTGCCAGCAGTCACCGTCCGGCTGAGCAGTACTTC. It is translated as CASSHRPAEQYF. This chain joins TRBV6-5 and TRBJ2-7; D gene unclear. V was trimmed by 5 bases and J by 7 bases, leaving 12 bases between them. The CDR3 has 12 residues. CDR1 is MNHEY and CDR2 is SVGAGI in the germline V gene.

A few counts support this clonotype. This sequence joins TRBV7-2 and TRBJ2-3; D not certain. Germline loops: CDR1 SGHTA, CDR2 FQGNSA. The CDR3 extends over 15 amino acids. The ends were cut back, 3 bases at V and 4 bases at J, with 14 bases in the middle. The CDR3 DNA is TGTGCCAGCAGCTTGGGTGGAACAGAGGCAGATACGCAGTATTTT. This sequence encodes CASSLGGTEADTQYF.

V is TRBV12-3 or TRBV12-4 and J is TRBJ2-1, with TRBD1 matching over 7 bases. Germline trimming cut 3 bases from V and 5 bases from J; bases unmatched to any gene: 4. The CDR3 has 14 residues. Written as DNA, the CDR3 is TGTGCCAGCAGTTTGAGACAGGGCGACAATGAGCAGTTCTTC. Translating it yields CASSLRQGDNEQFF.

The chain links TRBV29-1 to TRBJ1-2, with TRBD1 as a possible D gene (6 bases). CDR3 size: 11 residues. Germline CDR1 reads SQVTM; CDR2 reads ANQGSEA. Trimming took off 7 bases at V and 7 bases at J, with 13 bases between the two ends. For the CDR3, the DNA is TGCAGCGCTGTGGGGGCGCGTGGCTACACCTTC. This encodes CSAVGARGYTF.

This chain joins TRBV20-1 and TRBJ1-5; 8 positions match TRBD1. Germline CDR1 DFQATT, CDR2 SNEGSKA (reference sequence). V shed 0 bases and J 4 bases; nucleotides not matched to a gene: 2. The CDR3 totals 14 residues. The CDR3 spells CSAREGDRNQPQHF. The CDR3 bases are TGCAGTGCTAGAGAGGGGGACAGGAATCAGCCCCAGCATTTT.

This clonotype was detected only a few times. The chain joins TRBV29-1 to TRBJ2-5; 9 nucleotides align to TRBD1. The germline V gene encodes CDR1 SQVTM and CDR2 ANQGSEA. V shed 4 bases and J 3 bases; nucleotides not matched to a gene: 6. The CDR3 is 14 residues long. The CDR3 reads CSVAPTGGKETQYF. The CDR3 bases are TGCAGCGTTGCTCCCACAGGGGGCAAAGAGACCCAGTACTTC.

The table lists this clonotype with a few counts. The CDR3 here is CASSLAATRDEQFF. DNA for the CDR3: TGTGCCAGCAGCTTAGCGGCCACTCGGGACGAGCAGTTCTTC. The chain combines TRBV7-2 with TRBJ2-1; D possibly matches TRBD1 or TRBD2 (5 bases each). CDR3 length equals 14 residues. V lost 0 bases to trimming and J lost 10 bases, with 13 bases between them. Germline V CDR1 and CDR2: SGHTA, FQGNSA. Drawing the rest from reference TRBV7-2 and TRBJ2-1, the complete variable domain is GAGVSQSPSNKVTEKGKDVELRCDPISGHTALYWYRQSLGQGLEFLIYFQGNSAPDKSGLPSDRFSAERTGGSVSTLTIQRTQQEDSAVYLCASSLAATRDEQFFGPGTRLTVL.

This sequence joins TRBV10-1 and TRBJ2-7; 9 bases agree with TRBD1. CDR1 and CDR2 from the germline V gene are WNHNN and SYGVQD (reference sequence). The CDR3 is 13 residues long. After removal of 4 bases from V and 6 bases from J, the junction contained 4 bases not matched to a gene. The CDR3 spells CASSGTGAGEQYF. The CDR3 nucleotides are TGCGCCAGCAGTGGGACAGGGGCAGGCGAGCAGTACTTC.

The rearrangement uses TRBV6-1 and TRBJ2-1, with TRBD1 matching over 9 bases. The CDR3 loop spans 17 amino acids. Germline CDR1 reads MNHNS; CDR2 reads SASEGT. The trim removed 7 bases at V and 2 bases at J, leaving 12 bases unmatched. CDR3 residues: CASTPPPGTGTYNEQFF. CDR3 sequence (DNA): TGTGCCAGCACCCCACCTCCCGGGACAGGGACCTACAATGAGCAGTTCTTC.

The J gene is TRBJ2-7, the V gene TRBV6-5; 7 bases align to TRBD1. The V gene end was trimmed by 1 base and the J gene end by 3 bases; junction bases not matched to a gene: 9. The CDR3 has 16 amino acids. Germline V gene lookup returns CDR1 MNHEY and CDR2 SVGAGI. This CDR3 is CASSYLTAGGDYEQYF. The CDR3 DNA sequence: TGTGCCAGCAGTTACTTAACCGCAGGGGGAGACTACGAGCAGTACTTC.

This clonotype occurred a few times. This sequence joins TRBV29-1 and TRBJ2-1, with D perhaps TRBD2 (5 bases). The V and J ends lost 7 bases and 6 bases respectively, with 13 bases between them. The CDR3 length is 12 residues. Germline CDR1 reads SQVTM; CDR2 reads ANQGSEA. CDR3 in amino acids: CSASLGSNEQFF. The CDR3 region has the DNA TGCAGCGCCTCACTAGGAAGCAATGAGCAGTTCTTC.

V usage is TRBV5-1 and J usage is TRBJ2-3; D might be TRBD2 (6 bases). Germline CDR1 reads SGHRS; CDR2 reads YFSETQ. Trimming removed 0 bases at V and 3 bases at J, with 14 bases between. The CDR3 contains 16 residues. CDR3 sequence reads: CASSLDGLPETDTQYF. The DNA of the CDR3 is TGCGCCAGCAGCTTGGACGGACTACCGGAGACAGATACGCAGTATTTT.

This clonotype was counted between two and nine times. The V call is TRBV2, the J call TRBJ2-1, with a tentative D call TRBD2 (6 bases). This CDR3 has 14 amino acids. V gave up 6 bases and J gave up 5 bases, with 14 bases separating them. Germline CDR1 reads SNHLY; CDR2 reads FYNNEI. The chain's CDR3 is CASRSGRGNNEQFF. CDR3 in DNA: TGTGCCAGCAGGAGCGGGCGGGGTAACAATGAGCAGTTCTTC. The full variable domain, in which reference TRBV2 and TRBJ2-1 provide the parts outside the CDR3, is EPEVTQTPSHQVTQMGQEVILRCVPISNHLYFYWYRQILGQKVEFLVSFYNNEISEKSEIFDDQFSVERPDGSNFTLKIRSTKLEDSAMYFCASRSGRGNNEQFFGPGTRLTVL.

The gene calls are TRBV7-9 and TRBJ2-7; possible D gene TRBD2, 5 bases. With 2 bases removed from V and 2 bases from J, the gap between germline ends came to 10 bases. The CDR3 is made up of 14 amino acids. Germline V lookup: CDR1 SEHNR, CDR2 FQNEAQ (reference sequence). In nucleotides, the CDR3 is TGTGCCAGCAGCTTATCCGGGGAAGCCTACGAGCAGTACTTC. Its protein is CASSLSGEAYEQYF.

The rearrangement joins TRBV5-5 to TRBJ2-7; D is ambiguous. This CDR3 is 14 amino acids long. Germline-derived CDR1 and CDR2 are SGHKS and YYEKEE (reference sequence). Trimming left V 1 base short and J 5 bases short, with 13 bases between. The CDR3 region has the DNA TGTGCCAGCAGCTTGAGGCAGGTCGCGGACGAGCAGTACTTC. Protein sequence: CASSLRQVADEQYF.

A few counts support this clonotype. The chain couples TRBV7-9 to TRBJ2-1, with TRBD1 matching over 8 bases. The germline V gene encodes CDR1 SEHNR and CDR2 FQNEAQ (reference sequence). The J segment lost 8 bases and the V segment lost 5 bases, leaving 14 bases of the junction unmatched. The CDR3 is 16 residues long. CDR3 region: CASSPPNDRGKDEQFF. DNA for the CDR3: TGTGCCAGCAGCCCCCCCAATGACAGGGGAAAGGATGAGCAGTTCTTC.

This clonotype appeared a few times. V and J are TRBV6-1 and TRBJ2-7, with D possibly matching TRBD2 (6 bases). The CDR3 consists of 13 residues. The ends were cut back, 0 bases at V and 5 bases at J, with 8 bases in the middle. Germline V CDR1 and CDR2: MNHNS, SASEGT. CDR3 in DNA: TGTGCCAGCAGTGAAGCGGGGAGGAACGAGCAGTACTTC. Translation: CASSEAGRNEQYF.

This clonotype was seen a handful of times. The rearrangement joins TRBV29-1 to TRBJ2-7; TRBD1 matches 8 bases. CDR3 size: 13 residues. Germline CDR1 SQVTM, CDR2 ANQGSEA. Losses at the gene ends were 4 bases for V and 6 bases for J; bases not matched to a gene: 8. The CDR3, as DNA: TGCAGCGTTGGGATGCAGGGGGCCGGCGAGCAGTACTTC. Its protein is CSVGMQGAGEQYF.

The chain has TRBV7-2 and TRBJ2-1; TRBD1 is a possible D gene (5 bases). This CDR3 is 15 amino acids long. V lost 4 bases and J lost 2, with 12 bases in between. Germline values: CDR1 SGHTA, CDR2 FQGNSA. The CDR3, as DNA: TGTGCCAGCAGCTCCCACAGGCCTCCCTACAATGAGCAGTTCTTC. Amino acid sequence: CASSSHRPPYNEQFF.

The V gene is TRBV2, the J gene TRBJ1-2; D ambiguous. The CDR3 is 14 residues long. CDR1 and CDR2 from the germline V gene are SNHLY and FYNNEI. Trimming took 7 bases from V and 4 from J, leaving 16 bases between them. The CDR3 DNA reads as TGTGCCAGCACCTCGGCCTCCTCTACCTATGGCTACACCTTC. Translated, it gives CASTSASSTYGYTF.

This clonotype appeared a few times. The chain has TRBV7-2 and TRBJ2-2, with D maybe TRBD2 (5 bases). Trimming took off 8 bases at V and 6 bases at J, with 13 bases between the two ends. The CDR3 is 13 residues long. Germline values: CDR1 SGHTA, CDR2 FQGNSA. For the CDR3, the DNA is TGTGCCAGCCGAAGAACTAGTTCCGGGGAGCTGTTTTTT. Translation: CASRRTSSGELFF.

This clonotype was seen more than once but under ten times. The chain couples TRBV29-1 to TRBJ2-7, with 7 positions matching TRBD2. The V gene end was trimmed by 7 bases and the J gene end by 5 bases; junction bases not matched to a gene: 8. This CDR3 contains 12 residues. Germline values: CDR1 SQVTM, CDR2 ANQGSEA. The CDR3 reads CSAAAGSDEQYF. The CDR3 DNA reads as TGCAGCGCCGCAGCGGGATCGGACGAGCAGTACTTC.

This chain joins TRBV7-9 and TRBJ2-7; either TRBD1 or TRBD2 may fit D (6 bases each). The CDR3 runs to 16 residues. CDR1 and CDR2 from the germline V gene are SEHNR and FQNEAQ (reference sequence). V shed 5 bases and J shed 1 base, with 18 bases lying between them. CDR3 residues: CASSPRGGGRSYEQYF. The CDR3 nucleotides read TGTGCCAGCAGCCCAAGAGGAGGGGGAAGGTCCTACGAGCAGTACTTC.

This clonotype was found a few times. The chain joins TRBV29-1 to TRBJ1-1; 9 bases align to TRBD1. Germline V CDR1 and CDR2: SQVTM, ANQGSEA. The CDR3 contains 13 residues. V shed 8 bases, J shed 5 bases, and the junction held 9 bases outside the gene matches. The CDR3 loop reads CSHDRGAGTEAFF. The CDR3 nucleotides read TGCAGCCACGACAGGGGGGCCGGAACTGAAGCTTTCTTT.